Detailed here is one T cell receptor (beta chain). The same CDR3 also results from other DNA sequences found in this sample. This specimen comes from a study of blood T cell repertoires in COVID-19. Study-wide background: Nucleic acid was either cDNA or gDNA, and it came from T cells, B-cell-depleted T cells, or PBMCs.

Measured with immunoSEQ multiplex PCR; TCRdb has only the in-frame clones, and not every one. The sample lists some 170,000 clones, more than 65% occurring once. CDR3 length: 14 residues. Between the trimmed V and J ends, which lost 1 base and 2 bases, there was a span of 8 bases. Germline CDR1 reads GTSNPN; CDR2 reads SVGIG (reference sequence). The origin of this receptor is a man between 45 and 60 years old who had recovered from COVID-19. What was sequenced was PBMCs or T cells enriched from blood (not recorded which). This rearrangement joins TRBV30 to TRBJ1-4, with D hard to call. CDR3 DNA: TGTGCCTGGAGTGGAGCTACTACTAATGAAAAACTGTTTTTT. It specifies CAWSGATTNEKLFF.